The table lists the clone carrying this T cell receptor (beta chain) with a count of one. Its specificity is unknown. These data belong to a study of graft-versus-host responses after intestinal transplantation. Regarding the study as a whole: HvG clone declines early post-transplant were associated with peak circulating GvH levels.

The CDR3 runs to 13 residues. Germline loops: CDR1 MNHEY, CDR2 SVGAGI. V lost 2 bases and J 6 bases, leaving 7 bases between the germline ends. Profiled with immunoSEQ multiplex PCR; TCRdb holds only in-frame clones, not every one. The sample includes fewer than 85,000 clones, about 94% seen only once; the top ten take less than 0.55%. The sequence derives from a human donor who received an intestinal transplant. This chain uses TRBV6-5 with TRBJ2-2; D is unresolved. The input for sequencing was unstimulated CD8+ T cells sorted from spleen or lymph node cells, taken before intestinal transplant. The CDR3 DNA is TGTGCCAGCAGTTACCCCTCTTCCGGGGAGCTGTTTTTT. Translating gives CASSYPSSGELFF.